In its sample, the clone carrying this T cell receptor (beta chain) was seen a few times. The target antigen is unknown. This record comes from a study of T cell repertoires in cytomegalovirus infection. The overall study: CMV infection and matching HLA type were both indicated by public TCR beta signatures.

General observations from the study: In two of eight donors, the top clonotype was HLA-C-restricted CMV-specific. Pooled public TCR beta family frequency picked out CMV carriers with the relevant HLA.

TCRdb used MiXCR to reprocess the reads, holding one entry per CDR3 protein. Of approximately 150,000 distinct CDR3 sequences in the sample, roughly a sixth were seen once. The TCR was taken from a human donor in good health (CMV status not recorded). Some clones in this sample may be carry-over from other donors' samples. The sequencing sample was made of CD8+ T cells from PBMCs.

CDR3 amino acids: CSARDLTGSTSYEQYF. The CDR3 DNA reads TGCAGTGCTAGAGATTTAACTGGGTCCACCTCCTACGAGCAGTACTTC. This chain joins TRBV20-1 and TRBJ2-7; D is uncertain. The V end lost 0 bases, the J end lost 0 bases, and 15 bases lay between the germline ends. Germline V lookup: CDR1 DFQATT, CDR2 SNEGSKA (reference sequence). The CDR3 covers 16 residues.